A selection of T cell receptor beta chains follows, all from one sample in a study of response to subunit inactivated influenza vaccine. From the RT-PCR reads, TCRdb called clonotypes with MiXCR, one entry per CDR3 protein. The sample records 500,000 to 550,000 distinct CDR3 sequences, approximately 7.8% being singletons. Sample: PBMCs from blood, taken less than 30 months after vaccination. Every receptor here comes from a man between 50 and 75 years old who received an inactivated influenza vaccine. The CDR3 runs from the conserved cysteine through the conserved F or W. The order of the fields is clone size, V gene, D gene, J gene, CDR3 DNA, CDR3 protein. D genes are given only for firm matches. Some rows mark clone size as missing; the rest say once, few, many or name a class of expanded clone.

>few|TRBV7-2|TRBD1|TRBJ2-7
TGTGCCAGCAGCCCCTGGACGACAGGGCCGGAAAAGTACTTC
CASSPWTTGPEKYF
>NA|TRBV20-1|NA|TRBJ1-1
TGCAGTGCTAGTTATGGGCAGATGAACACTGAAGCTTTCTTT
CSASYGQMNTEAFF
>NA|TRBV18|NA|TRBJ2-1
TGTGCCAGCTCACCGAGCCTTCCCAATGAGCAGTTCTTC
CASSPSLPNEQFF
>few|TRBV4-2|TRBD2|TRBJ2-3
TGTGCCAGCAGCCATCCAAGAGGGAGCGGGAACGTCGCAGATACGCAGTATTTT
CASSHPRGSGNVADTQYF
>many|TRBV12-3/TRBV12-4|TRBD2|TRBJ2-1
TGTGCCAGCAGCTCGGGGGGGCCGGTGCAGTTCTTC
CASSSGGPVQFF
>few|TRBV10-3|NA|TRBJ2-2
TGTGCCATCAAGGCTGTTTCGGGGGCCGGGGAGCTGTTTTTT
CAIKAVSGAGELFF
>many|TRBV5-1|NA|TRBJ2-2
TGCGCCAGCAGCTTGGGAGGCTTCAGGAGCACCGGGGAGCTGTTTTTT
CASSLGGFRSTGELFF
>NA|TRBV10-3|NA|TRBJ1-5
TGTGCCATCAGTGAATCCCCAGGGACGGGCAATCAGCCCCAGCATTTT
CAISESPGTGNQPQHF
>many|TRBV9|NA|TRBJ2-1
TGTGCCAGCAGCGTTTCCCAACCAAGCTCCTACAATGAGCAGTTCTTC
CASSVSQPSSYNEQFF
>NA|TRBV5-1|NA|TRBJ1-2
TGCGCCAGCAGCTTGGAGGGGGGATCCTATGGCTACACCTTC
CASSLEGGSYGYTF
>few|TRBV7-2|NA|TRBJ2-2
TGTGCCAGCAGCTTAGCGTCGGGGTTCGCCGGGGAGCTGTTTTTT
CASSLASGFAGELFF
>few|TRBV6-5|NA|TRBJ1-3
TGTGCCAGCAGTTACTCCGCGCCCGACAGGCCCGGAAACACCATATATTTT
CASSYSAPDRPGNTIYF
>many|TRBV5-1|TRBD2|TRBJ2-2
TGCGCCAGCAGCTTCCTAGCGGGCCCGAACACCGGGGAGCTGTTTTTT
CASSFLAGPNTGELFF
>many|TRBV5-1|NA|TRBJ2-6
TGCGCCAGCAGCTTGGCCGTTGGACACCCCTCTGGGGCCAACGTCCTGACTTTC
CASSLAVGHPSGANVLTF
>NA|TRBV7-9|NA|TRBJ2-7
TGTGCCAGCAGCTTAGTAGGTCAGGGCGGCCACGAGCAGTACTTC
CASSLVGQGGHEQYF
>many|TRBV20-1|TRBD1|TRBJ2-1
TGCAGTGCCCCCGGACAGGGGCCCCGCAATGAGCAGTTCTTC
CSAPGQGPRNEQFF
>many|TRBV7-9|NA|TRBJ2-1
TGTGCCAGCAGCTTCTCGGAGGATGAGCAGTTCTTC
CASSFSEDEQFF
>few|TRBV20-1|TRBD1|TRBJ1-2
TGCAGTGCTAGAGATCGGGACAGGGCCAGGGCTAACTATGGCTACACCTTC
CSARDRDRARANYGYTF
>few|TRBV11-2|NA|TRBJ1-3
TGTGCCAGCAGCTTCCCGGGGGGCACTGGAAACACCATATATTTT
CASSFPGGTGNTIYF
>many|TRBV11-2|NA|TRBJ2-7
TGTGCCAGCAGCTTAACCATGGGGTCCGTCTACGAGCAGTACTTC
CASSLTMGSVYEQYF
>many|TRBV5-1|TRBD2|TRBJ2-3
TGCGCCAGCAGCTTAAAAATAGCGGGGGGAAACACAGATACGCAGTATTTT
CASSLKIAGGNTDTQYF
>NA|TRBV29-1|TRBD2|TRBJ2-2
TGCAGCGTTGGGCTAGCGGTAGGAGGGACCGGGGAGCTGTTTTTT
CSVGLAVGGTGELFF